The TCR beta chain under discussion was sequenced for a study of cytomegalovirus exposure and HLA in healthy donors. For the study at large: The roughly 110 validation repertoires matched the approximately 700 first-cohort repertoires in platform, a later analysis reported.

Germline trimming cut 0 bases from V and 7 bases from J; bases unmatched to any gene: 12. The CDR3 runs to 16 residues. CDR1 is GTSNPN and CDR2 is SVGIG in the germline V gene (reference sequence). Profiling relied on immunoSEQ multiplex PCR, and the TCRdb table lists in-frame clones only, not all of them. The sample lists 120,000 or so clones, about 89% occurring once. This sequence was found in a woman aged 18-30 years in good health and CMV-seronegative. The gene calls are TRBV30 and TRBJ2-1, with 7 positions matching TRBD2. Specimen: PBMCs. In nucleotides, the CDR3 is TGTGCCTGGAGTGTATTCGGCGGGAGCTCCCGTAATGAGCAGTTCTTC. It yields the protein CAWSVFGGSSRNEQFF.